This TCR beta chain was sequenced for a study of cytomegalovirus exposure and HLA in healthy donors. At the level of the study: An earlier analysis found under 130 million unique TCR beta sequences from about 179 million T cells. A preliminary data release comprised around 85 million unique TCRs obtained from HLA-typed donors.

This clone has only one observation. Antigen specificity is unknown. The germline CDR1 and CDR2 sequences are SQVTM and ANQGSEA. The length of the CDR3 is 13 residues. V dropped 4 bases and J dropped 10 bases, with 20 bases sitting between them. Study results and limitations: According to the study, roughly 160 TCR beta chains were cytomegalovirus-associated.

Healthy bone marrow donors made up the donor group. The PCR had 60 Vbeta and 13 Jbeta primers. Repertoires were generated with immunoSEQ multiplex PCR, while TCRdb's copy carries only in-frame clones and drops some. The sample shows about 210,000 clones, approximately 86% of them seen only once. This TCR was sampled from a woman under 40 in good health and CMV-seronegative. The specimen sequenced was PBMCs. The chain carries TRBV29-1 and TRBJ2-7, with a possible D match to TRBD1 (6 bases). CDR3 residues: CSVAGTPERHQYF. The CDR3 nucleotides read TGCAGCGTTGCCGGGACACCGGAAAGGCACCAGTACTTC.